Ten or more counts support the clone carrying this T cell receptor (beta chain). This sample stems from a study of T-cell memory formation after mild COVID-19. Study-level information: Most TCR clusters belonged to a single donor.

The germline V gene encodes CDR1 SGHRS and CDR2 YFSETQ. Trimming shortened V by 1 base and J by 6 bases, and 7 bases separated the two germline ends. The CDR3 sequence is 12 residues long. TCRdb re-derived calls from the 5' RACE reads in MiXCR, one entry per CDR3 protein. Found here are more than 300,000 distinct CDR3 sequences, 14% of them singletons; the top ten hold roughly a fifth. V is TRBV5-1 and J is TRBJ1-2; the D is unclear. The clonotype was recovered from a man aged 18 to 29 who had mild COVID-19 (a few samples of this study predate the infection). Cell type and time point are not known. Sequencing used PBMCs or a T cell subset sorted from them (not recorded which). The CDR3 nucleotides read TGCGCCAGCAGCTTGACCAAGGATGGCTACACCTTC. Encoded protein: CASSLTKDGYTF.